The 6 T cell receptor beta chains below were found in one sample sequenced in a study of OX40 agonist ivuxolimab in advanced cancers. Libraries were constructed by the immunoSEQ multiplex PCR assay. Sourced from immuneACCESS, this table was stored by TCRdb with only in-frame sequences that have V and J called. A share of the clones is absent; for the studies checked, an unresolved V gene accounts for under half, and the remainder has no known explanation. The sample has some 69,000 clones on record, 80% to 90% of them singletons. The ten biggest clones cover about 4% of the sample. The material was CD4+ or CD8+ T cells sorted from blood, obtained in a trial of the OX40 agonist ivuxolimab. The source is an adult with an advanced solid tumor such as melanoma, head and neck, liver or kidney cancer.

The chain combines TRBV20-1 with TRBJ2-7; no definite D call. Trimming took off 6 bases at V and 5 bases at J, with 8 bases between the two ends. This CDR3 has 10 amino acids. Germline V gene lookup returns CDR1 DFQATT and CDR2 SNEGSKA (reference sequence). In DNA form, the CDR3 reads TGCAGTGCGGGCGGTCACGAGCAGTACTTC. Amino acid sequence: CSAGGHEQYF.

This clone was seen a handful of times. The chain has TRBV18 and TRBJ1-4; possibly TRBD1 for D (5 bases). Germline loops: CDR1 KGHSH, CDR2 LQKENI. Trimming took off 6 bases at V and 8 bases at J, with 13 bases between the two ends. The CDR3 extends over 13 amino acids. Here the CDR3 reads CASSLGDGEKLFF. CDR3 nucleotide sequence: TGTGCCAGCTCCCTCGGGGACGGGGAAAAACTGTTTTTT.

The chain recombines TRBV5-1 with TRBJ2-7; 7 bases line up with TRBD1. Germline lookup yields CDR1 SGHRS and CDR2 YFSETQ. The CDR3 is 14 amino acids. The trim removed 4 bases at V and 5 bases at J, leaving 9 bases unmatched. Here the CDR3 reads CASSIGQVGDEQYF. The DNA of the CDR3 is TGCGCCAGCAGCATAGGACAGGTAGGGGACGAGCAGTACTTC.

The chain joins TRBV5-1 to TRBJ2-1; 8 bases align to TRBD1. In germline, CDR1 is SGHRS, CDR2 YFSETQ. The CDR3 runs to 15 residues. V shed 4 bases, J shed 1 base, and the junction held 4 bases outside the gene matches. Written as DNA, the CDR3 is TGCGCCAGCAGCCCGGACAGGGCATCCTACAATGAGCAGTTCTTC. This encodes CASSPDRASYNEQFF.

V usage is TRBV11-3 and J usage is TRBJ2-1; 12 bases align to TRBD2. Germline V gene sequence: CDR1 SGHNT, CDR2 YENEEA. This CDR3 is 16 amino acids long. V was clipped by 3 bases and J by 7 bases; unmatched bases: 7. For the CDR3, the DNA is TGTGCCAGCAGCTTTCTTAGACTAGCGGGAGCAAATGAGCAGTTCTTC. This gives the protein CASSFLRLAGANEQFF.

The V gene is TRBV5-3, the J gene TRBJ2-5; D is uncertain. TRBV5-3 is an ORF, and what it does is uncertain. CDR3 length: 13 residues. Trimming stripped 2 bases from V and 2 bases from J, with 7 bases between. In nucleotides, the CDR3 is TGTGCCAGAAGCTTAGGTCAGCAAGAGACCCAGTACTTC. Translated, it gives CARSLGQQETQYF.